Reported below is one T cell receptor beta chain. The antigen remains unidentified. Its ends do not fully match the called genes, so a read error is possible. This specimen belongs to a study of molecular identifiers for immune sequencing clone quantification. Findings and limits, study-wide: Over 98% of CMV-specific effector molecules, but under 1% of naive ones, were in clones above 20 copies.

TCRdb independently ran MiXCR on the PCR reads; one entry per CDR3 protein. The sample yields approximately 550,000 distinct CDR3 sequences, 25% seen once. Germline lookup yields CDR1 LNHNV and CDR2 YYDKDF (reference sequence). CDR3 length equals 15 residues. This clonotype originated in a human donor in good health. Some libraries in this study had Jurkat cell RNA spiked in. Material: naive CD8+ T cells from blood, with Jurkat cell RNA spiked in. The subset here: FACS-sorted CD8+CD4-CCR7+CD45RA+ naive T cells. The V and J genes are TRBV15 and TRBJ2-7; TRBD2 might be the D (5 bases). CDR3 loop: CATSREGRIAYERYF. CDR3 DNA sequence: TGTGCCACCAGCAGAGAGGGGAGAATTGCCTACGAGCGGTACTTC.